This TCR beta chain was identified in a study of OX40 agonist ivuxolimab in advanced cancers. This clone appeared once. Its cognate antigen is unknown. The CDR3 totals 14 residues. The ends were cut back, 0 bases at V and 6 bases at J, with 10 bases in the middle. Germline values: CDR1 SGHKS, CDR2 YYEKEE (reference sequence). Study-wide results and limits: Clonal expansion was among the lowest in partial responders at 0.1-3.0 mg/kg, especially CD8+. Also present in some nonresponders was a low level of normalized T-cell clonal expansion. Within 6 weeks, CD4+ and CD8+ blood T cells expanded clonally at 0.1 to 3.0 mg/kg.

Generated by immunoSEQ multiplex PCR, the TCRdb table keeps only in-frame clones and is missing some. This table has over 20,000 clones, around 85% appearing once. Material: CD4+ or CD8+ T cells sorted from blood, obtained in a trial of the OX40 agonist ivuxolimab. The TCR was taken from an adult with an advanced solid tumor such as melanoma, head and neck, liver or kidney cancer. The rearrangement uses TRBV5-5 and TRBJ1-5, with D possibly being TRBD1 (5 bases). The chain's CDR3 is CASSLAGDAQPQHF. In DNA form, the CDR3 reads TGTGCCAGCAGCTTGGCGGGGGACGCTCAGCCCCAGCATTTT.